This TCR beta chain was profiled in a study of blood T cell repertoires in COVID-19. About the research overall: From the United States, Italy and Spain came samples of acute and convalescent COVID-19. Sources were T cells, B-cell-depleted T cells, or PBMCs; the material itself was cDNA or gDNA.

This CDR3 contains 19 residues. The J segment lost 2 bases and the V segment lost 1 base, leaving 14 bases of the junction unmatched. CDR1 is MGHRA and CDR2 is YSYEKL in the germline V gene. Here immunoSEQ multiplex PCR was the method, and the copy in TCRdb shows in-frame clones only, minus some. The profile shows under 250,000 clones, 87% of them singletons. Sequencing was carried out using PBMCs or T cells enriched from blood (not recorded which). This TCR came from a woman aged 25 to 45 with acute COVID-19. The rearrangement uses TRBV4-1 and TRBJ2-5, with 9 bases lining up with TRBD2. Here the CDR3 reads CASSQGGAVSGGTQETQYF. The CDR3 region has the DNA TGCGCCAGCAGCCAAGGGGGTGCCGTTAGCGGGGGTACTCAAGAGACCCAGTACTTC.